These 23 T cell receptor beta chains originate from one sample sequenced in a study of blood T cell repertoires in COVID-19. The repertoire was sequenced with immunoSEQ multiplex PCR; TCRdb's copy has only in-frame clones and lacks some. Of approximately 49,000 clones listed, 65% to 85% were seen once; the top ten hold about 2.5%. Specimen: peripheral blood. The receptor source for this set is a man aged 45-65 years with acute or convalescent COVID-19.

Here the CDR3 reads CASSPRTGGVTGELFF. The CDR3 DNA reads TGTGCCAGCAGCCCGCGGACAGGGGGCGTCACCGGGGAGCTGTTTTTT. The genes are TRBV3-1 (or the pseudogene TRBV3-2) and TRBJ2-2, with TRBD1 matching 11 bases. Unmatched junction bases numbered 5, after V lost 4 bases and J lost 4 bases. The CDR3 has 16 residues. Germline values: CDR1 LGHDT, CDR2 YNNKEL (reference sequence).

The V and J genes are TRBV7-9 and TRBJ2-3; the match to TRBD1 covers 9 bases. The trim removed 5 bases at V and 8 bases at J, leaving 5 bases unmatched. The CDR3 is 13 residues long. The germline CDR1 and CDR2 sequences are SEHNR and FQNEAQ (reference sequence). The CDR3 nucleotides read TGTGCCAGCAGCGCCGGACAGGGGACTACGCAGTATTTT. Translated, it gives CASSAGQGTTQYF.

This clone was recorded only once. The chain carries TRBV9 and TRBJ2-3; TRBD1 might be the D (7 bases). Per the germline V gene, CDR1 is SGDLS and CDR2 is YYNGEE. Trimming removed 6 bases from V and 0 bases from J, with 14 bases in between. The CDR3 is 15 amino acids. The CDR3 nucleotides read TGTGCCAGCAATCCAGGGGGGTCTAGCACAGATACGCAGTATTTT. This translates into CASNPGGSSTDTQYF.

CDR3 in DNA: TGTGCCAGCAGTTACGGTCAGGGGGCTCTGAACACTGAAGCTTTCTTT. It translates to CASSYGQGALNTEAFF. The V call is TRBV6-5, the J call TRBJ1-1; 8 nucleotides agree with TRBD1. CDR1 and CDR2 from the germline V gene are MNHEY and SVGAGI. V was pared by 2 bases and J by 0 bases, with 5 bases of the junction left unmatched. CDR3 length: 16 amino acids.

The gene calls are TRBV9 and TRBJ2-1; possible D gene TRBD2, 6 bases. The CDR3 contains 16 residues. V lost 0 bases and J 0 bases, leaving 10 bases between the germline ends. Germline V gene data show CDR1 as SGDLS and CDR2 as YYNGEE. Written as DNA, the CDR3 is TGTGCCAGCAGCGTAGGAGGGAGGCCCTCCTACAATGAGCAGTTCTTC. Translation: CASSVGGRPSYNEQFF.

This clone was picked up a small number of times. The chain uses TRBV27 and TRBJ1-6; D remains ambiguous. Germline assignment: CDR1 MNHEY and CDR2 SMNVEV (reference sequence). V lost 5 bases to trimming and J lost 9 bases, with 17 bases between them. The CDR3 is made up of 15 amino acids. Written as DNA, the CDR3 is TGTGCCAGCAGTCCCTCGACGACTCGAAGTTCACCCCTCCACTTT. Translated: CASSPSTTRSSPLHF.

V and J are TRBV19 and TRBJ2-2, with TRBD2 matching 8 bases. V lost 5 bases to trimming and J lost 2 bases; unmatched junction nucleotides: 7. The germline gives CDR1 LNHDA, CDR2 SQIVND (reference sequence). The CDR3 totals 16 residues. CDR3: CASSSRRTSNTGELFF. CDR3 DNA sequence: TGTGCCAGTAGTTCCCGACGGACTAGCAACACCGGGGAGCTGTTTTTT.

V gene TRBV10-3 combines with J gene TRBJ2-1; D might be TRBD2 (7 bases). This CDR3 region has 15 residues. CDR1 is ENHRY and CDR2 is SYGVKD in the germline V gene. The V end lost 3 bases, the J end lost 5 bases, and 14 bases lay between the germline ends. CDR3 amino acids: CAISEGGGRNNEQFF. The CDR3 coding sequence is TGTGCCATCAGTGAAGGGGGGGGGCGAAACAATGAGCAGTTCTTC.

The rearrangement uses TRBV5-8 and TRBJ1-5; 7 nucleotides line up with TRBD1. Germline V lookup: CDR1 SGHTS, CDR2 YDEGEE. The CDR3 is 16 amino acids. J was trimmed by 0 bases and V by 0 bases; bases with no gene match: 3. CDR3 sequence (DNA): TGTGCCAGCAGCTTGGATCAGGGGGTTAGCAATCAGCCCCAGCATTTT. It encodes CASSLDQGVSNQPQHF.

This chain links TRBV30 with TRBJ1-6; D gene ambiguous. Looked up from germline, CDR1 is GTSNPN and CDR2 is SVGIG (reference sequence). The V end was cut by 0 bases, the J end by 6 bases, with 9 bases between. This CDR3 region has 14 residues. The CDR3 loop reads CAWSVLVLNSPLHF. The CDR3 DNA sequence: TGTGCCTGGAGTGTACTGGTCCTTAATTCACCCCTCCACTTT.

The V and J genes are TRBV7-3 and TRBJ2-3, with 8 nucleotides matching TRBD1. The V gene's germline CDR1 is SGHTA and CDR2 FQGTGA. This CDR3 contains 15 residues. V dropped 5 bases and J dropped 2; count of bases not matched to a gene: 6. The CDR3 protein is CASSPDRGPTDTQYF. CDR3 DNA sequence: TGTGCCAGCAGCCCTGACAGGGGCCCCACAGATACGCAGTATTTT.

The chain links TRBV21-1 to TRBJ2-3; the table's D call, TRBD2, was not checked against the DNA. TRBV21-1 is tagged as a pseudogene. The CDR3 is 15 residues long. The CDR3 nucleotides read TGTGCCAGCAGGTTCACTAGCGGGAGAACAGATACGCAGTATTTT. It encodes CASRFTSGRTDTQYF.

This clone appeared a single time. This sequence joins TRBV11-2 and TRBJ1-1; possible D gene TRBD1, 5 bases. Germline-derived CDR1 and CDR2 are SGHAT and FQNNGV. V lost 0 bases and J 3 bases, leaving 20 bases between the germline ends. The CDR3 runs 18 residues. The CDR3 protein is CASSLDGLIGAMDTEAFF. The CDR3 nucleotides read TGTGCCAGCAGCTTAGATGGTTTAATAGGGGCAATGGACACTGAAGCTTTCTTT.

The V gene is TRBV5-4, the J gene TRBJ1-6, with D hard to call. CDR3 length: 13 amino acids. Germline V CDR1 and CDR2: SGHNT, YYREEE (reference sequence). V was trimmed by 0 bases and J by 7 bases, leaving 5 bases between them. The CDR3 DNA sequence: TGTGCCAGCAGCTTGGGACAAAATTCACCCCTCCACTTT. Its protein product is CASSLGQNSPLHF.

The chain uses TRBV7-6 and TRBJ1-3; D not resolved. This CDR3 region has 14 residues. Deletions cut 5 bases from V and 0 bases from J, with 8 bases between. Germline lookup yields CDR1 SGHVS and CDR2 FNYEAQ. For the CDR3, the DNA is TGTGCCAGCAGCCGCAGATTCTCTGGAAACACCATATATTTT. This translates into CASSRRFSGNTIYF. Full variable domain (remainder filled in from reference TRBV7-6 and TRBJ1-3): GAGVSQSPRYKVTKRGQDVALRCDPISGHVSLYWYRQALGQGPEFLTYFNYEAQQDKSGLPNDRFSAERPEGSISTLTIQRTEQRDSAMYRCASSRRFSGNTIYFGEGSWLTVV.

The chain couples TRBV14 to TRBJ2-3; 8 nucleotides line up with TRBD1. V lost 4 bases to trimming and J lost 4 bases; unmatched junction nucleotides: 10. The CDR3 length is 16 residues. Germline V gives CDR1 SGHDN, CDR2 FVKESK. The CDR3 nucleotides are TGTGCCAGCAGCCCCTGGACAGGGAGGATCGCAGATACGCAGTATTTT. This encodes CASSPWTGRIADTQYF. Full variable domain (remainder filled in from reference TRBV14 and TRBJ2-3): EAGVTQFPSHSVIEKGQTVTLRCDPISGHDNLYWYRRVMGKEIKFLLHFVKESKQDESGMPNNRFLAERTGGTYSTLKVQPAELEDSGVYFCASSPWTGRIADTQYFGPGTRLTVL.

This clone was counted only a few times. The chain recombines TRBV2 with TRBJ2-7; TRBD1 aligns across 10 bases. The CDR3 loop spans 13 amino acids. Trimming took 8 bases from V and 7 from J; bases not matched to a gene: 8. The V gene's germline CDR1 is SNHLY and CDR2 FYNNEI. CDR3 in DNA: TGTGCCAGCGAGACAGGGGGCAGATATGAGCAGTACTTC. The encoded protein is CASETGGRYEQYF.

CDR3: CATPRGRVYGYTF. The CDR3 DNA is TGTGCCACCCCCAGGGGGCGAGTCTATGGCTACACCTTC. The rearrangement joins TRBV24-1 to TRBJ1-2, with TRBD1 matching over 8 bases. This CDR3 has 13 residues. V gave up 9 bases and J gave up 4 bases; unmatched junction bases: 6. The germline V gene has CDR1 KGHDR and CDR2 SFDVKD.

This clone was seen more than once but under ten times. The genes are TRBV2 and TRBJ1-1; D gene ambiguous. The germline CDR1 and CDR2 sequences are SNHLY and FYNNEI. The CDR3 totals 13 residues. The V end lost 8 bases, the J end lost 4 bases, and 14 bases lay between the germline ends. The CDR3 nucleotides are TGTGCCAGCCACGGGGAGGACTTCACTGAAGCTTTCTTT. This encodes CASHGEDFTEAFF.

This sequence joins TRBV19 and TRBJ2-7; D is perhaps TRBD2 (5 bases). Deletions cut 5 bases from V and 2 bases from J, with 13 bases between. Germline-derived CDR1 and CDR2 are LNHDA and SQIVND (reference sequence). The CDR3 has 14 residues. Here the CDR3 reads CASSETRATYEQYF. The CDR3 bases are TGTGCCAGTAGTGAAACGAGGGCAACCTACGAGCAGTACTTC.

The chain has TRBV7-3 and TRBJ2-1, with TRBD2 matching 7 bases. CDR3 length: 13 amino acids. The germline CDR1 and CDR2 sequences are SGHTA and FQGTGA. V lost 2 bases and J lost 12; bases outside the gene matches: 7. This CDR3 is CASSLGGRDPQFF. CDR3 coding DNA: TGTGCCAGCAGCTTAGGGGGGAGGGACCCGCAGTTCTTC.

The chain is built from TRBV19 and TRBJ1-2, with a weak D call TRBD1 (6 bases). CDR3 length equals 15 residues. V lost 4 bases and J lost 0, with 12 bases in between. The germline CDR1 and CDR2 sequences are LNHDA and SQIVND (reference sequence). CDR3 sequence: CASSSPRGSNYGYTF. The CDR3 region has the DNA TGTGCCAGTAGTAGTCCCAGGGGCTCTAACTATGGCTACACCTTC.

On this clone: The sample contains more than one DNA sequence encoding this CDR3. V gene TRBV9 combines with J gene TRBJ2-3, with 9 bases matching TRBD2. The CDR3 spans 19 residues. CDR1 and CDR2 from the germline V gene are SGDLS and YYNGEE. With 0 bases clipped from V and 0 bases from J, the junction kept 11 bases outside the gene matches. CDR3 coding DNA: TGTGCCAGCAGCGTAGAGGGTAGCGGGGGACCCTCTAGCACAGATACGCAGTATTTT. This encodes CASSVEGSGGPSSTDTQYF.